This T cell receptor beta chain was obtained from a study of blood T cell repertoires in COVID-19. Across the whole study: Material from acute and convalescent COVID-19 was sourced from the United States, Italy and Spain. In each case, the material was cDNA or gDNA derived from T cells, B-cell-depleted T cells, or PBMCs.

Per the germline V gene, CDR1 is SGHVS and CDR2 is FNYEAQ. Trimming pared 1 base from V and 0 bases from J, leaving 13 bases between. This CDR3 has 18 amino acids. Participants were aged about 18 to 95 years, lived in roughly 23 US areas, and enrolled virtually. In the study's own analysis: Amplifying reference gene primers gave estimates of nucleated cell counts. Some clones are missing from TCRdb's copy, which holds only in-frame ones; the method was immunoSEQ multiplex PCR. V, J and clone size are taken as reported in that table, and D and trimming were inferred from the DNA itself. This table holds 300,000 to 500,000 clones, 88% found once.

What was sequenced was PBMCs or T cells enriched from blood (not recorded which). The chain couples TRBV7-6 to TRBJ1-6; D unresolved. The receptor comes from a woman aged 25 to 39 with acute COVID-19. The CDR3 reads CASSLEPPSSSYNSPLHF. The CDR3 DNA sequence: TGTGCCAGCAGCTTAGAACCGCCTTCGAGCTCCTATAATTCACCCCTCCACTTT.